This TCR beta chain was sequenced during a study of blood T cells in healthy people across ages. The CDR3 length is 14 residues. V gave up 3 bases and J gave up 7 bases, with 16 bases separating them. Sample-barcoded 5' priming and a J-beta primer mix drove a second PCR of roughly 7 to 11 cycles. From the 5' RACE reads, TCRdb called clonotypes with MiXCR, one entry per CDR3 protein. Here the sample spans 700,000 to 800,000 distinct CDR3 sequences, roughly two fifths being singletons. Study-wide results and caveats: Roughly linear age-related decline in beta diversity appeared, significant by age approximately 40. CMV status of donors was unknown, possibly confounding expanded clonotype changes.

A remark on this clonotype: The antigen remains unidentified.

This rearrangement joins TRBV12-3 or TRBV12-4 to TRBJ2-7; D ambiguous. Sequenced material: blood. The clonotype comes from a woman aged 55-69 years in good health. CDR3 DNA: TGTGCCAGCAGTTTGCGGCAGCAATACAATGAGCAGTACTTC. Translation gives CASSLRQQYNEQYF.